This T cell receptor (beta chain) was obtained from a study of T-cell memory formation after mild COVID-19. Study observations and caveats: SARS-CoV-2 specificity of second-wave clones peaking day 37 was unconfirmed.

The germline V and J ends were trimmed by 1 base and 9 bases, with 16 bases remaining between them. The CDR3 is 15 amino acids. Germline V gene lookup returns CDR1 SGHVS and CDR2 FNYEAQ. TCRdb re-called the 5' RACE reads with MiXCR, one entry per CDR3 protein. The sample lists about 200,000 distinct CDR3 sequences, approximately 10% seen once, with around 3.3% in the top ten. Regarding this clonotype: What it recognizes is unknown.

Sequencing was carried out using PBMCs or a T cell subset sorted from them (not recorded which). The chain couples TRBV7-6 to TRBJ2-1, with D tentatively TRBD1 or TRBD2 (5 bases each). This receptor was identified in a man aged 18 to 30 who had mild COVID-19 (a few samples of this study predate the infection). Cell type and time point are not known. In DNA form, the CDR3 reads TGTGCCAGCAGCTTAGTGGGACCGATAGACGGTGAGCAGTTCTTC. It translates to CASSLVGPIDGEQFF.